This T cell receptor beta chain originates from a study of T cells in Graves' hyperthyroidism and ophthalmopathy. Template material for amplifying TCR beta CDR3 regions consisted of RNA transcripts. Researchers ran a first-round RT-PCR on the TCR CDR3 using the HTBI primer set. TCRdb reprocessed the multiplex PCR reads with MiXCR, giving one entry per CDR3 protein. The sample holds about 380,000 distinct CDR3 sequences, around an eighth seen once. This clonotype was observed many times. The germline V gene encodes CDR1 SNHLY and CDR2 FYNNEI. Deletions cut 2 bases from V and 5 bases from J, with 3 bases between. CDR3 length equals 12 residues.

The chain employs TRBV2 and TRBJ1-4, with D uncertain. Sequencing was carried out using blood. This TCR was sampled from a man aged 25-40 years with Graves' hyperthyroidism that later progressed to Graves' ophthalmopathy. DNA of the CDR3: TGTGCCAGCAGTGAACGGAATGAAAAACTGTTTTTT. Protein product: CASSERNEKLFF.